Given below is one TCR delta chain in context. The amino acid sequence in TCRdb belongs to a much larger clone and departs from this DNA's translation at residue 15, likely a sequencing read error; the sequence shown is translated from the DNA. The sample belongs to a study of gamma-delta chains in newborns, infants, children. Study-level background: Innate gammadelta T cells reportedly expand polyclonally right after birth, driven by microbial exposure, per the title.

TCRdb re-analyzed the reads via CATT. Among approximately 3,600 delta-chain clones listed, 0.64% were seen once. The sequencing sample was made of blood. The receptor was isolated from a child who was a newborn, infant or young child, either healthy, febrile or measles-vaccinated (not recorded which).

Here the CDR3 DNA reads TGTGCCTGTGACACTTGGGGGACAAGCTCCTGGGACACCCGACGGATGTTTTTC. It specifies CACDTWGTSSWDTRRMFF. This sequence joins TRDV2 and TRDJ3; 7 nucleotides line up with TRDD3. This CDR3 spans 18 amino acids. Per the germline V gene, CDR1 is GEAIGNYY and CDR2 is EKD.